This TCR beta chain was captured by sequencing in a study of blood T cell repertoires in COVID-19. Study details: The United States, Italy and Spain supplied acute and convalescent COVID-19 samples. Sources were T cells, B-cell-depleted T cells, or PBMCs; the material itself was cDNA or gDNA.

In the original workflow: From reference gene primer amplification, estimates of nucleated cell counts were derived. The protocol was immunoSEQ multiplex PCR, while the TCRdb copy is restricted to in-frame clones and leaves out a portion. The V and J calls and clone size are taken from that table; D and trimming were inferred from the DNA. The data contain 200,000 to 250,000 clones, about 85% of them singletons. The receptor was derived from a man aged 35-49 years with acute or convalescent COVID-19. Sequencing was carried out using peripheral blood.

CDR3 loop: CASSSSDRGRRAPLHF. The CDR3 DNA sequence: TGCGCCAGCAGCTCCTCGGACAGGGGGCGTAGGGCACCCCTCCACTTT. The V and J genes are TRBV5-1 and TRBJ1-6, with 11 bases matching TRBD1. The CDR3 runs to 16 residues. CDR1 SGHRS and CDR2 YFSETQ come from the germline V gene. The junction had 10 bases not matched to a gene; V was cut back by 3 bases and J by 11 bases.